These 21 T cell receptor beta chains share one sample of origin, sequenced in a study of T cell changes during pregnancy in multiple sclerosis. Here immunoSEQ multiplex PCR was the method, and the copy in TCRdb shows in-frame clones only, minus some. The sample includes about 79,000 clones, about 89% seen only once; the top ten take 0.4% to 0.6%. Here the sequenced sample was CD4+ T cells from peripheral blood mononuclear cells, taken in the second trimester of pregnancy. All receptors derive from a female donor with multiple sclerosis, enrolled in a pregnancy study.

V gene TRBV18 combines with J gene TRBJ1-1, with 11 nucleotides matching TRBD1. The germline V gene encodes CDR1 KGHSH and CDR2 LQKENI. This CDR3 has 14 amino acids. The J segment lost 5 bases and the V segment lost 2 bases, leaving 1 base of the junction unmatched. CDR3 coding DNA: TGTGCCAGCTCACCATGGGACAGGGGGACTGAAGCTTTCTTT. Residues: CASSPWDRGTEAFF.

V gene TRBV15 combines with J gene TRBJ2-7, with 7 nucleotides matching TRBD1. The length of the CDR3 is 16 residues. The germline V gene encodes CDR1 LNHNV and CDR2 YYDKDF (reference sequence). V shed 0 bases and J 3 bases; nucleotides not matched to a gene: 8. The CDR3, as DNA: TGTGCCACCAGCAGAGAGATAGCCAACAGGGGCTACGAGCAGTACTTC. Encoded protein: CATSREIANRGYEQYF.

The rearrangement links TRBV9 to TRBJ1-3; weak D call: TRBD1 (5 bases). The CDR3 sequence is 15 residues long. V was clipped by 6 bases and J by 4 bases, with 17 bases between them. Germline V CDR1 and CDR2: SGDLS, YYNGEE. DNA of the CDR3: TGTGCCAGCACCGCCGGATGGGGCCCCGGAAACACCATATATTTT. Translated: CASTAGWGPGNTIYF.

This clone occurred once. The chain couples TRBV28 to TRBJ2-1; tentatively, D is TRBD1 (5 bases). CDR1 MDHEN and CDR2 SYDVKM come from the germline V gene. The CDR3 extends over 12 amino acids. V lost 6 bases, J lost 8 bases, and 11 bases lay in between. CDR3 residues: CASSLGVHEQFF. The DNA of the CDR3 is TGTGCCAGCAGCCTAGGGGTCCATGAGCAGTTCTTC. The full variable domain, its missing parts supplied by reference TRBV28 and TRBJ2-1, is DVKVTQSSRYLVKRTGEKVFLECVQDMDHENMFWYRQDPGLGLRLIYFSYDVKMKEKGDIPEGYSVSREKKERFSLILESASTNQTSMYLCASSLGVHEQFFGPGTRLTVL.

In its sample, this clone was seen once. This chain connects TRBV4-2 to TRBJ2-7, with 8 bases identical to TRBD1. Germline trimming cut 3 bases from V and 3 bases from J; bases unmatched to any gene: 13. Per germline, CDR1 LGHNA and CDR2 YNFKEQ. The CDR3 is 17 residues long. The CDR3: CASSQTLAGQGSYEQYF. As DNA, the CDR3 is TGTGCCAGCAGCCAGACCTTGGCCGGACAGGGAAGCTACGAGCAGTACTTC.

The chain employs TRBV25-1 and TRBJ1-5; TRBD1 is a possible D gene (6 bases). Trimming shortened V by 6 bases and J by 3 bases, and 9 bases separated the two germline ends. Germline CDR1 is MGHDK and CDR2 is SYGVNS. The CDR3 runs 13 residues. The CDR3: CASRDSSNQPQHF. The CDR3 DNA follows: TGTGCCAGCAGGGACAGTTCCAATCAGCCCCAGCATTTT.

In nucleotides, the CDR3 is TGCGCCAGCAGCCAAGCGGGACAGGGTCCCTCGTCTGACGTTAATGAGCAGTTCTTC. Translating gives CASSQAGQGPSSDVNEQFF. The chain links TRBV4-3 to TRBJ2-1, with 9 bases identical to TRBD1. The CDR3 has 19 amino acids. Trimming cost V 1 base and J 7 bases; bases outside gene matches: 17. Per germline, CDR1 LGHNA and CDR2 YSLEER.

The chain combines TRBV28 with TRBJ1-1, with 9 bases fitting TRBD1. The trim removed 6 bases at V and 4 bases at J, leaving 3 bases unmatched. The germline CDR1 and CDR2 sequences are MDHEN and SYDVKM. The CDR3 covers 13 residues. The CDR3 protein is CASSGQGSTEAFF. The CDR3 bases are TGTGCCAGCAGCGGACAGGGGAGCACTGAAGCTTTCTTT.

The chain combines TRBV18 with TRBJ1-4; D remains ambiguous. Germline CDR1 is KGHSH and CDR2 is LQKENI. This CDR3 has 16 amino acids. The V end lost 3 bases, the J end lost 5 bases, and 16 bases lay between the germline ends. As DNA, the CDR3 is TGTGCCAGCTCACCCAATTTGCGTAGCCTCAATGAAAAACTGTTTTTT. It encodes CASSPNLRSLNEKLFF.

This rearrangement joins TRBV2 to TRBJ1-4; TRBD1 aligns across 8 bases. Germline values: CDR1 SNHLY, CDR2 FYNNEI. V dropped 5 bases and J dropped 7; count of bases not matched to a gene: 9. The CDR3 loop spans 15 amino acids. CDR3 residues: CASSPGIQGGEKLFF. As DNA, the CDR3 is TGTGCCAGCAGTCCTGGGATACAGGGGGGTGAAAAACTGTTTTTT.

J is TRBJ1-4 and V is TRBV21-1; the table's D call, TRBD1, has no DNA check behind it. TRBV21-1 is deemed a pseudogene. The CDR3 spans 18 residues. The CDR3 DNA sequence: TGTGCCAGCAGCAGTAGGGACAGTGAGTACACAACTAATGAAAAACTGTTTTTT. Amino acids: CASSSRDSEYTTNEKLFF.

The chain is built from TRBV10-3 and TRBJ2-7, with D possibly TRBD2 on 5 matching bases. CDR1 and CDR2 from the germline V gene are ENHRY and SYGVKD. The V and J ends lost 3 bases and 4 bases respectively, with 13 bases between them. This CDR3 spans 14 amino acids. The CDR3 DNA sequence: TGTGCCATCAGTGAACGGGAAGCGAGTTACGAGCAGTACTTC. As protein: CAISEREASYEQYF.

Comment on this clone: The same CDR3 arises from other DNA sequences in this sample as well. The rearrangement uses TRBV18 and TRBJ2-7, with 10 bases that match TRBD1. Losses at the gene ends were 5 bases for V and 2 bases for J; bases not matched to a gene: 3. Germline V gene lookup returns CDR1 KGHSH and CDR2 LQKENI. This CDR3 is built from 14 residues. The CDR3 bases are TGTGCCAGCTCATCCGGGACAGGGGCCTACGAGCAGTACTTC. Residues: CASSSGTGAYEQYF.

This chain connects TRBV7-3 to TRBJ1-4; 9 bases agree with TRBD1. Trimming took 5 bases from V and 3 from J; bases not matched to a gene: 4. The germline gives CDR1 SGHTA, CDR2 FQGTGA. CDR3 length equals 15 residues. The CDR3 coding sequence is TGTGCCAGCAGCGCTACAGGGGGCGCTAATGAAAAACTGTTTTTT. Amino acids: CASSATGGANEKLFF.

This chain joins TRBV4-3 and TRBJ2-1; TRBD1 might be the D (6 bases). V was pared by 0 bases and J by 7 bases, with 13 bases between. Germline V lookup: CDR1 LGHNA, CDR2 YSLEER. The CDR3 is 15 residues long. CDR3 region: CASSQDQGRGNEQFF. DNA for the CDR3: TGCGCCAGCAGCCAAGATCAAGGCAGGGGTAATGAGCAGTTCTTC.

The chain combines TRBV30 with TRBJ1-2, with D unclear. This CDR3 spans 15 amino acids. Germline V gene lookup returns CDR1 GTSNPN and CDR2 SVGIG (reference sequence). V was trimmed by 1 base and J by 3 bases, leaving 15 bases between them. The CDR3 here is CAWSAGSAPYYGYTF. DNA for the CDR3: TGTGCCTGGAGTGCCGGGTCTGCTCCCTACTATGGCTACACCTTC.

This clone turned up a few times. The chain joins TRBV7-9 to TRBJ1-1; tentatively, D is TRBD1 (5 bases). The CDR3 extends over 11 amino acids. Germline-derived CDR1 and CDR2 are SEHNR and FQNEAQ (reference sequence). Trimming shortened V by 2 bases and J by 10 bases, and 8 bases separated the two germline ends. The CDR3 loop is CASSLNTGAFF. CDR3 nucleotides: TGTGCCAGCAGCTTAAACACAGGAGCTTTCTTT.

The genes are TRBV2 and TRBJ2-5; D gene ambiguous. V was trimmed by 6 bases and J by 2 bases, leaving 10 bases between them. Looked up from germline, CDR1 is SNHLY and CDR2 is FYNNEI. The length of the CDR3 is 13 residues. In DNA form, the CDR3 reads TGTGCCAGCAGGACCGAGCGTCAAGAGACCCAGTACTTC. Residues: CASRTERQETQYF.

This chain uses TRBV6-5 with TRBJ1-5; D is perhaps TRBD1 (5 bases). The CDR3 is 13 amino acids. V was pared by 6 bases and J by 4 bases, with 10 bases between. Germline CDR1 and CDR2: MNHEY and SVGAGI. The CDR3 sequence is CASRTATNQPQHF. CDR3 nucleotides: TGTGCCAGCAGGACAGCTACTAATCAGCCCCAGCATTTT.

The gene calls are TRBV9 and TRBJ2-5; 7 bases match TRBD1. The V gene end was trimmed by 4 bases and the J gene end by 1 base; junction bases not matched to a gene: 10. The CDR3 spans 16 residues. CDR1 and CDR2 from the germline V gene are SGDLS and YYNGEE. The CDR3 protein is CASSPQGQAIQETQYF. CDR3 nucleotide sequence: TGTGCCAGCAGCCCGCAAGGACAGGCGATCCAAGAGACCCAGTACTTC.

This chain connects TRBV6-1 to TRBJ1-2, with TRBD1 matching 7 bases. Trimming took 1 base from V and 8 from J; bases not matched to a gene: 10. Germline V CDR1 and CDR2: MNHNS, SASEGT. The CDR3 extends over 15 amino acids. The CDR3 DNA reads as TGTGCCAGCAGTGAAGTGGGACAGCCGGGCAGGGGCTACACCTTC. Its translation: CASSEVGQPGRGYTF.